This entry is about one T cell receptor beta chain. In the source study's methods: It was from reference gene primer amplification that nucleated cell counts were estimated. The method was immunoSEQ multiplex PCR; TCRdb's version includes in-frame clones alone and lacks a portion of them. That table furnishes V, J and clone size, whereas the DNA furnished D and trimming. The sample comprises about 340,000 clones, around 83% of which are singletons, and approximately 3.1% rests with the top ten. The data stem from a study of blood T cell repertoires in COVID-19. On the study more broadly: Samples came from the United States, Italy and Spain, spanning acute and convalescent COVID-19. The analysed material was cDNA or gDNA that came from T cells, B-cell-depleted T cells, or PBMCs.

Germline CDR1 SGHAT, CDR2 FQNNGV. CDR3 length: 15 amino acids. With 0 bases removed from V and 4 bases from J, the gap between germline ends came to 12 bases. The sequence derives from a young man with active or convalescent COVID-19. Sequenced sample: peripheral blood. This sequence joins TRBV11-2 and TRBJ1-2; D not certain. CDR3 amino acids: CASSLDPRNFYGYTF. In nucleotides, the CDR3 is TGTGCCAGCAGCTTAGATCCGAGAAACTTCTATGGCTACACCTTC.